This T cell receptor (beta chain) was sequenced in a study of blood T cell repertoires in COVID-19. Study-wide context: PBMCs, B-cell-depleted T cells, or T cells provided the cDNA or gDNA that made up the material.

How the authors handled the data: Estimation of nucleated cell counts relied on the amplification of reference gene primers. Clones were sequenced by immunoSEQ multiplex PCR, and TCRdb holds only the in-frame ones, with some missing. V and J calls and clone size are as listed in that table; D and trimming were resolved from the DNA. There are 150,000 to 200,000 clones in the sample; approximately 83% occur only once, and about a tenth lies in the top ten. Germline CDR1 SGDLS, CDR2 YYNGEE. With V trimmed by 6 bases and J by 2 bases, 2 bases remained unmatched. The CDR3 consists of 14 residues. The sample taken for sequencing was peripheral blood. The chain has TRBV9 and TRBJ2-1; TRBD2 agrees at 10 bases. The receptor was derived from a human donor with active or convalescent COVID-19. The donor label of this sample is uncertain. The DNA for the CDR3 is TGTGCCAGCACAGCGGGAGGGGCCTACAATGAGCAGTTCTTC. Translated: CASTAGGAYNEQFF.